Listed below are T cell receptor beta chains from one sample, sequenced in a study of metastatic and nonmetastatic thyroid tumors. TCRdb re-clonotyped the PCR reads via MiXCR. Of roughly 14,000 clones in the sample, approximately 35% were seen once. The specimen sequenced was tumor tissue. These receptors all come from a male donor with papillary thyroid cancer or a benign thyroid nodule (not recorded which). Some clones in this sample may be carry-over from other donors' samples. CDR3s include the opening cysteine and the closing phenylalanine or tryptophan. Fields, in order: D gene, clone size, J gene, V gene, CDR3 DNA, CDR3 protein. A D gene is named only where the DNA matches it firmly. The listing skips clone size in some rows; elsewhere it reads once, few, many or a size class.

d_call: NA
clone_size: medium-sized
j_call: TRBJ2-7
v_call: TRBV25-1
cdr3_nt: TGTGCCAGCAGGATGGGGGTTTCCTACGAGCAGTACTTC
cdr3_aa: CASRMGVSYEQYF

d_call: NA
clone_size: many
j_call: TRBJ1-3
v_call: TRBV12-3/TRBV12-4
cdr3_nt: TGTGCCAGCAGTTTCTACAGCCTCTCTGGAAACATCATATATTTT
cdr3_aa: CASSFYSLSGNIIYF

d_call: TRBD1
clone_size: NA
j_call: TRBJ1-5
v_call: TRBV6-1
cdr3_nt: TGTGCCAGCAATAGGGACAGCCATTCAGATCAGCCCCAGAATTTT
cdr3_aa: CASNRDSHSDQPQNF

d_call: TRBD1
clone_size: many
j_call: TRBJ2-3
v_call: TRBV12-3/TRBV12-4
cdr3_nt: TGTGCCAGCAGTTTTGGTGGGACAGCCTTGGATTTT
cdr3_aa: CASSFGGTALDF

d_call: NA
clone_size: once
j_call: TRBJ1-2
v_call: TRBV5-6
cdr3_nt: TGTGCCAGCAAAAAGGGTGAAGGGGGCTACACCTTC
cdr3_aa: CASKKGEGGYTF

d_call: NA
clone_size: many
j_call: TRBJ2-1
v_call: TRBV6-4
cdr3_nt: TGTGCCAGCAGTCGTTCCAGCAGCATCAATGAGCAGTTCTTC
cdr3_aa: CASSRSSSINEQFF

d_call: TRBD1
clone_size: NA
j_call: TRBJ1-1
v_call: TRBV11-2
cdr3_nt: TGTGCCAGCAGCTTAGGGGGGTGGGACAGGGTGAAGATCACTGAAGCTTTCTTT
cdr3_aa: CASSLGGWDRVKITEAFF

d_call: NA
clone_size: few
j_call: TRBJ1-2
v_call: TRBV27
cdr3_nt: TGTGCCAGCAGTTTATCGTACCGGGGCTTCTATGGCTACACCTTC
cdr3_aa: CASSLSYRGFYGYTF

d_call: NA
clone_size: NA
j_call: TRBJ1-6
v_call: TRBV5-1
cdr3_nt: TGCGCCAGCAGCTTGTCAGGGAGTGGGTCACCCCTCCACTTT
cdr3_aa: CASSLSGSGSPLHF

d_call: TRBD1
clone_size: NA
j_call: TRBJ1-2
v_call: TRBV20-1
cdr3_nt: TGCAGTGCGGCGTTTAGGGGGCTCGGCTACACCTTC
cdr3_aa: CSAAFRGLGYTF

d_call: TRBD1
clone_size: few
j_call: TRBJ1-2
v_call: TRBV27
cdr3_nt: TGTGCCAGCCGCGGACAGGGTGTTGGCTACACCTTC
cdr3_aa: CASRGQGVGYTF

d_call: NA
clone_size: many
j_call: TRBJ1-5
v_call: TRBV9
cdr3_nt: TGTGCCAGCAGCGCGTATAACAATCAGCCCCAGCATTTT
cdr3_aa: CASSAYNNQPQHF

d_call: NA
clone_size: many
j_call: TRBJ2-7
v_call: TRBV5-6
cdr3_nt: TGTGCCAGCAGCTCCCCTCTGACCGAACCATCCTACGAGCAGTACTTC
cdr3_aa: CASSSPLTEPSYEQYF

d_call: TRBD1
clone_size: few
j_call: TRBJ1-2
v_call: TRBV4-3
cdr3_nt: TGCGCCAGCAGCAAGACGAGACAGGGGGCGTTCGGCTATGGCTACACCTTC
cdr3_aa: CASSKTRQGAFGYGYTF

d_call: TRBD1
clone_size: NA
j_call: TRBJ1-1
v_call: TRBV5-1
cdr3_nt: TGCGCCAGCAGCGGTGGACAGGGCTTGAGTACTGAAGCTTTCTTT
cdr3_aa: CASSGGQGLSTEAFF

d_call: NA
clone_size: NA
j_call: TRBJ1-6
v_call: TRBV9
cdr3_nt: TGTGCCAGCAGAGGTCGAGCAGAGGGTTCACCCCTCCACTTT
cdr3_aa: CASRGRAEGSPLHF

d_call: NA
clone_size: NA
j_call: TRBJ1-2
v_call: TRBV3-1
cdr3_nt: TGTGCCAGCAGCCGCACAGTTGGGATTTGGTTCGTCTATTGCTACCCCTTC
cdr3_aa: CASSRTVGIWFVYCYPF

d_call: NA
clone_size: NA
j_call: TRBJ1-5
v_call: TRBV7-8
cdr3_nt: TGTGCCAGCATTGGCGATAGCAATCAGCCCCAGCATTTT
cdr3_aa: CASIGDSNQPQHF

d_call: NA
clone_size: once
j_call: TRBJ2-7
v_call: TRBV4-2
cdr3_nt: TGTGCCAGCAGCCTCCCCGGGGCGCTTTACGAGCAGTACTTC
cdr3_aa: CASSLPGALYEQYF

d_call: NA
clone_size: many
j_call: TRBJ1-4
v_call: TRBV3-1
cdr3_nt: TGTGCCAGCAGCCAAGGGTCCGGGACAACTAATGAAAAACTGTTTTTT
cdr3_aa: CASSQGSGTTNEKLFF

d_call: NA
clone_size: NA
j_call: TRBJ1-3
v_call: TRBV28
cdr3_nt: TGTGCCAGCACTTCATGGACAGCTGGAAACACCATATATTTT
cdr3_aa: CASTSWTAGNTIYF

d_call: TRBD1
clone_size: NA
j_call: TRBJ1-2
v_call: TRBV7-2
cdr3_nt: TGTGCCAGCAGCTTAGGGAGGGGGCGCTACTATTGCTACACCTTC
cdr3_aa: CASSLGRGRYYCYTF

d_call: NA
clone_size: medium-sized
j_call: TRBJ2-7
v_call: TRBV27
cdr3_nt: TGTGCCAGCGGTGGACAGACGAGTTCCTACGAGCAGTACTTC
cdr3_aa: CASGGQTSSYEQYF

d_call: TRBD2
clone_size: many
j_call: TRBJ2-1
v_call: TRBV3-1
cdr3_nt: TGTGCCAGCAGCCAAATACATAGCGGGAGGTCTGGGAATGAGCAGTTCTTC
cdr3_aa: CASSQIHSGRSGNEQFF

d_call: NA
clone_size: NA
j_call: TRBJ2-1
v_call: TRBV5-1
cdr3_nt: TGCGCCAGCAGATCCGACGGAATATACAATGAGCAGTTCTTC
cdr3_aa: CASRSDGIYNEQFF

d_call: NA
clone_size: NA
j_call: TRBJ1-2
v_call: TRBV29-1
cdr3_nt: TGCAGCTTTCAAGGGGAGGTCAACTATGGCTACACCTTC
cdr3_aa: CSFQGEVNYGYTF

d_call: NA
clone_size: once
j_call: TRBJ1-3
v_call: TRBV5-1
cdr3_nt: TGCGCCAGCAGCATTGGTACAGATGGAAACACCATATATTTT
cdr3_aa: CASSIGTDGNTIYF

d_call: NA
clone_size: few
j_call: TRBJ2-1
v_call: TRBV24-1
cdr3_nt: TGTGCCACCAGTAATTCCTGGACAGCTTCATACAATGAGCAGTTCTTC
cdr3_aa: CATSNSWTASYNEQFF

d_call: TRBD2
clone_size: NA
j_call: TRBJ2-3
v_call: TRBV20-1
cdr3_nt: TGCAGTGCACCCCTAGCGGGAGTGTCAGATACGCAGTATTTT
cdr3_aa: CSAPLAGVSDTQYF

d_call: NA
clone_size: NA
j_call: TRBJ1-2
v_call: TRBV7-2
cdr3_nt: TGTGCCAGCTCCCTGTCTCCCTCGTATGGCTACACCTTC
cdr3_aa: CASSLSPSYGYTF